The clone carrying this T cell receptor beta chain occurred a few times. Antigen specificity is unknown. Primers included in the PCR were 60 Vbeta and 13 Jbeta primers. Sequenced by immunoSEQ multiplex PCR; TCRdb stores in-frame clones only, minus some. This sample has 100,000 to 150,000 clones, with more than 75% found just once. This sample is part of a study of cytomegalovirus exposure and HLA in healthy donors. In the study overall: HLA-typed donors were the source of about 81 million unique TCRs held in an early data release. Of the donors genotyped, several hundred in all, 75% to 90% fell in the Caucasian-associated ancestry cluster. Study-wide points: In a later analysis, CMV-associated beta chains were mostly HLA-associated, it appeared. An analysis was carried out later, and it reportedly showed fewer N-insertions in an Asian-associated ancestry cluster than the approximately 700-donor mean.

V was cut by 5 bases and J by 1 base, with 15 bases left in between. Germline values: CDR1 LNHDA, CDR2 SQIVND (reference sequence). The CDR3 runs 16 residues. The receptor's source is a woman aged 55-70 years in good health and CMV-seropositive. Sequencing was carried out using PBMCs. This sequence joins TRBV19 and TRBJ2-1, with D possibly being TRBD2 (6 bases). The CDR3: CASSVRVGGSYNEQFF. As DNA, the CDR3 is TGTGCCAGTAGTGTGCGGGTGGGGGGTTCCTACAATGAGCAGTTCTTC.